This T cell receptor (beta chain) was observed in a study of blood T cell repertoires in COVID-19 (dated by TCRdb to 2019 to 2021). For the wider study: Samples covering the acute and convalescent phases of COVID-19 were provided by collaborators in the United States, Italy and Spain. The prospective study material was composed of cDNA or gDNA derived from T cells, B-cell-depleted T cells, or PBMCs. Deeply sampled blood TCRbeta repertoires from subjects exposed to, actively infected with, or recovered from COVID-19 were included in the dataset. A freely available public database, intended as a resource for researchers studying the immune response to SARS-CoV-2, is where the repertoires were released. The samples were drawn from the first 160 participants of the ongoing ImmuneRACE study and from 1,200 or so subjects provided by 6 global collaborators. Sample metadata almost always included a de-identified subject ID, COVID-19 status, age in years and sex. Where available, HLA class I and class II types were obtained from metadata supplied by the sample provider rather than from assay-based typing. Overall study outcomes, separate from this receptor: The quantity of clinical and demographic metadata differed by source and by participant and was supplied without curation.

As regards this clone: Which antigen it targets is not known. Base qualities are not provided; no much larger clone lies one nucleotide away.

Each collaborating institution followed its own protocols to collect whole blood in K2EDTA tubes. For TCRbeta analysis, collaborator samples were shipped as frozen whole blood, as isolated PBMCs, or as DNA extracted from either sample type. TCRbeta CDR3 regions were amplified from genomic DNA using the immunoSEQ Assay, a bias-controlled multiplex PCR. Per the source publication's procedure: The number of nucleated cells in each sample was estimated from the amplification of reference gene primers within the assay. Sequence reads were collapsed and filtered to measure the absolute abundance of every unique TCRbeta CDR3 rearrangement. For each sample, productive Simpson clonality was calculated as the square root of Simpson's diversity index across productive rearrangements. This immuneACCESS table, as held by TCRdb, lists in-frame sequences with V and J called but not all clones. Of the missing ones, under half trace to an unresolved V gene in checked studies; the others have no known cause. V and J calls and clone size are those listed in that table; D and trimming were worked out from the DNA. The sample contains nearly 350,000 clones, around four fifths of them found a single time. Clones ranked in the top ten supply 2.5% to 3% of the sample.

Per the germline V gene (reference sequence), LNHNV is the CDR1 and YYDKDF is the CDR2. A distance of 5 bases separates the germline ends of V and J, which lose 0 bases and 2 bases respectively. From the cysteine through the phenylalanine, the CDR3 covers 14 amino acids. Only the CDR3 portion is preserved as DNA: 42 bases, with reading frame beginning at the first base. This TCR derives from a man aged 25-45 years with active or convalescent COVID-19. Sequenced sample: peripheral blood. The chain is assembled from TRBV15 and TRBJ1-5, with the D gene call left open. This receptor carries the CDR3 CATSRDSRNQPQHF. The DNA is as follows: TGTGCCACCAGCAGAGACAGTCGCAATCAGCCCCAGCATTTT.